The rows below give T cell receptor beta chains drawn from one sample of a study of cytomegalovirus exposure and HLA in healthy donors. Produced via immunoSEQ multiplex PCR; TCRdb's table is partial and in-frame only. Here the sample spans about 190,000 clones, more than 70% being singletons. The sequenced material came from PBMCs. These TCRs come from a man aged 25-45 years in good health and CMV-seropositive. The CDR3 runs from the conserved cysteine through the conserved F or W. D genes are given only for firm matches. Size is stated for part of the rows, as once, few or many counts, or as a class when the clone is expanded.

>TRBV21-1|TRBJ1-1|.|few
CASNKILRDPGDTEAFF
TGTGCCAGCAACAAAATTCTACGGGACCCGGGGGACACTGAAGCTTTCTTT
>TRBV21-1|TRBJ2-5|.|.
CASSKSPPVGAFSQETQYF
TGTGCCAGCAGCAAAAGCCCCCCAGTGGGCGCCTTCAGTCAAGAGACCCAGTACTTC
>TRBV28|TRBJ1-1|.|.
CASSFPGRGEAFF
TGTGCCAGCAGTTTTCCCGGGCGGGGTGAAGCTTTCTTT
>TRBV5-1|TRBJ2-2|TRBD1|few
CASSETGGANTGELFF
TGCGCCAGCAGCGAGACAGGGGGGGCGAACACCGGGGAGCTGTTTTTT
>TRBV5-6|TRBJ2-1|TRBD1|once
CASSLPGTGLYNEQFF
TGTGCCAGCAGCTTGCCCGGGACAGGATTATACAATGAGCAGTTCTTC
>TRBV30|TRBJ2-3|.|few
CAWSAGMGPDTQYF
TGTGCCTGGAGTGCCGGAATGGGGCCAGATACGCAGTATTTT
>TRBV10-3|TRBJ2-7|TRBD1|.
CAISASQGGMPYEQYF
TGTGCCATCAGTGCGTCTCAAGGGGGCATGCCCTACGAGCAGTACTTC
>TRBV19|TRBJ1-2|.|.
CASSIRPDGGVHGYTF
TGTGCCAGTAGTATACGCCCCGACGGGGGGGTGCATGGCTACACCTTC
>TRBV29-1|TRBJ2-2|TRBD1|few
CSVEDLRGRTGELFF
TGCAGCGTTGAAGATTTGAGGGGGCGAACCGGGGAGCTGTTTTTT
>TRBV11-3|TRBJ2-1|TRBD1|.
CASSPWLGTGGCEQFF
TGTGCCAGCAGCCCCTGGTTAGGGACAGGGGGCTGTGAGCAGTTCTTC
>TRBV7-3|TRBJ2-1|TRBD2|.
CASSSGTSGGPSYNEQFF
TGTGCCAGCAGCTCCGGGACTAGCGGGGGGCCCTCCTACAATGAGCAGTTCTTC